A selection of T cell receptor beta chains follows, all from one sample in a study of blood T cell repertoires in COVID-19. The table came from immunoSEQ multiplex PCR; TCRdb's copy has only in-frame clones and leaves some out. The sample consists of about 160,000 clones, around 90% of them appearing once. Material: peripheral blood. The receptors shown here come from a woman in her sixties with active or convalescent COVID-19. The CDR3 runs from the conserved cysteine through the conserved F or W. Fields, in order: V gene, clone size, CDR3 length, J gene, D gene, CDR3 protein, CDR3 DNA. D genes are given only for firm matches. Not every row has a clone size; where given, it reads once, few, many or a size class.

TRBV27	NA	18	TRBJ1-6	NA	CASRPYYRESSYNSPLHF	TGTGCCAGCAGACCCTATTACAGGGAGAGCTCCTATAATTCACCCCTCCACTTT
TRBV7-2	once	13	TRBJ2-7	NA	CASSLYTRYEQYF	TGTGCCAGCAGCTTATATACACGCTACGAGCAGTACTTC
TRBV12-3/TRBV12-4	NA	12	TRBJ1-2	NA	CASSRGESGYTF	TGTGCCAGCAGCCGGGGGGAGAGTGGCTACACCTTC
TRBV12-1	NA	11	TRBJ1-2	NA	CATQGRKGYTF	TGTGCCACCCAGGGGCGTAAAGGCTACACCTTC
TRBV20-1	NA	11	TRBJ2-4	NA	CSARQGHEVDF	TGCAGTGCTAGACAGGGGCACGAAGTGGACTTC
TRBV5-1	NA	15	TRBJ2-7	TRBD1	CASSLGTGGSYEQYF	TGCGCCAGCAGCTTGGGGACAGGGGGCTCCTACGAGCAGTACTTC
TRBV5-4	NA	17	TRBJ1-4	NA	CASSLVGSLNAHEKLFF	TGTGCCAGCAGCTTGGTGGGCTCCCTAAATGCCCATGAAAAACTGTTTTTT
TRBV7-8	NA	17	TRBJ1-3	TRBD1	CASSLAGGAWSGNTIYF	TGTGCCAGCAGCTTAGCAGGGGGCGCTTGGTCTGGAAACACCATATATTTT
TRBV28	NA	13	TRBJ1-2	NA	CASSPGGRYGYTF	TGTGCCAGCAGTCCCGGGGGACGCTATGGCTACACCTTC
TRBV18	once	15	TRBJ1-1	TRBD1	CASSTGTGGYTEAFF	TGTGCCAGCTCAACCGGAACAGGGGGCTACACTGAAGCTTTCTTT
TRBV6-5	NA	14	TRBJ1-2	TRBD1	CASSYADREYGYTF	TGTGCCAGCAGTTACGCGGACAGGGAATATGGCTACACCTTC
TRBV6-5	NA	15	TRBJ2-2	TRBD1	CASRGDRKNTGELFF	TGTGCCAGCAGGGGGGACAGGAAGAACACCGGGGAGCTGTTTTTT
TRBV7-3	NA	15	TRBJ1-5	TRBD1	CASSRTGLGNQPQHF	TGTGCCAGCAGCAGGACAGGGTTAGGCAATCAGCCCCAGCATTTT
TRBV7-8	NA	15	TRBJ2-1	TRBD2	CASSLTAGGNNEQFF	TGTGCCAGCAGCTTAACGGCGGGGGGGAACAATGAGCAGTTCTTC
TRBV5-4	NA	17	TRBJ1-3	NA	CASSLGGQFTSGNTIYF	TGTGCCAGCAGCTTAGGCGGGCAGTTCACTTCTGGAAACACCATATATTTT
TRBV19	NA	13	TRBJ1-1	NA	CASSWTGNSEAFF	TGTGCCAGTAGCTGGACTGGGAACTCTGAAGCTTTCTTT
TRBV14	NA	15	TRBJ2-5	TRBD1	CASSQAGGPQETQYF	TGTGCCAGCAGCCAAGCAGGGGGACCTCAAGAGACCCAGTACTTC
TRBV2	NA	15	TRBJ2-3	TRBD1	CASSDRTGATDTQYF	TGTGCCAGCAGTGATCGGACAGGGGCCACAGATACGCAGTATTTT
TRBV20-1	NA	17	TRBJ2-3	TRBD2	CSASFPTSGGASDTQYF	TGCAGTGCTAGTTTCCCCACTAGCGGGGGGGCATCGGATACGCAGTATTTT
TRBV6-5	NA	14	TRBJ1-1	TRBD1	CASSRQGARTEAFF	TGTGCCAGCAGCCGACAGGGGGCCAGGACTGAAGCTTTCTTT
TRBV29-1	NA	14	TRBJ2-3	NA	CSVDQAVSTDTQYF	TGCAGCGTTGATCAGGCAGTAAGCACAGATACGCAGTATTTT
TRBV5-1	few	14	TRBJ1-3	TRBD1	CASSLGGQGNTIYF	TGCGCCAGCAGCTTGGGGGGACAGGGAAACACCATATATTTT
TRBV4-3	NA	15	TRBJ2-1	TRBD2	CASSQSGTSFNEQFF	TGCGCCAGCAGCCAGTCCGGGACTAGTTTCAATGAGCAGTTCTTC
TRBV19	NA	12	TRBJ2-5	TRBD1	CASSYRGETQYF	TGTGCCAGTAGTTACAGGGGCGAGACCCAGTACTTC
TRBV15	NA	15	TRBJ1-4	NA	CATSREEGFNEKLFF	TGTGCCACCAGCAGAGAGGAGGGTTTCAATGAAAAACTGTTTTTT
TRBV5-6	NA	14	TRBJ1-2	TRBD1	CASSLGQEIYGYTF	TGTGCCAGCAGCTTAGGACAGGAGATATATGGCTACACCTTC
TRBV19	once	15	TRBJ2-2	NA	CASSSRTTNTGELFF	TGTGCCAGTAGTAGCAGAACTACGAACACCGGGGAGCTGTTTTTT
TRBV6-2/TRBV6-3	NA	14	TRBJ1-1	TRBD1	CASTPWTGPTEAFF	TGTGCCAGCACCCCCTGGACAGGGCCCACTGAAGCTTTCTTT
TRBV13	NA	15	TRBJ1-1	TRBD1	CASSLGRQGAPEAFF	TGTGCCAGCAGCTTAGGTCGACAGGGGGCGCCGGAAGCTTTCTTT
TRBV9	NA	15	TRBJ1-6	TRBD1	CASSSQGASNSPLHF	TGTGCCAGCAGCTCTCAGGGGGCTAGTAATTCACCCCTCCACTTT
TRBV19	NA	12	TRBJ2-2	NA	CASGEGAGELFF	TGTGCCAGTGGGGAGGGGGCCGGGGAGCTGTTTTTT
TRBV2	NA	14	TRBJ2-7	TRBD2	CASSGWGGAYEQYF	TGTGCCAGCAGTGGCTGGGGGGGGGCCTACGAGCAGTACTTC
TRBV30	NA	14	TRBJ2-3	NA	CAWGPGGAADTQYF	TGTGCCTGGGGGCCGGGGGGCGCTGCGGATACGCAGTATTTT
TRBV5-5	once	13	TRBJ2-7	NA	CASSVGSSYEQYF	TGTGCCAGCAGCGTGGGCAGCTCCTACGAGCAGTACTTC
TRBV30	NA	15	TRBJ2-7	TRBD1	CAWRDRDRGTYEQYF	TGTGCCTGGAGGGACCGGGACAGGGGAACCTACGAGCAGTACTTC
TRBV7-2	NA	14	TRBJ1-1	NA	CASSPAAPPAEAFF	TGTGCCAGCAGCCCTGCGGCACCCCCAGCTGAAGCTTTCTTT
TRBV7-6	many	13	TRBJ1-6	TRBD1	CASRQGVRSPLHF	TGTGCCAGCCGACAGGGTGTGCGATCACCCCTCCACTTT
TRBV6-5	few	15	TRBJ1-2	TRBD1	CASSPHTWTGNGYTF	TGTGCCAGCAGTCCGCACACATGGACAGGGAATGGCTACACCTTC
TRBV5-1	many	16	TRBJ2-3	NA	CASSRLGAEGTDTQYF	TGCGCCAGCAGCAGGTTGGGGGCCGAGGGCACAGATACGCAGTATTTT
TRBV10-3	NA	15	TRBJ1-2	TRBD1	CAISEGTGGTPGYTF	TGTGCCATCAGTGAAGGGACAGGGGGAACTCCTGGCTACACCTTC
TRBV6-5	NA	15	TRBJ2-5	TRBD2	CASRRLAGERETQYF	TGTGCCAGCAGAAGACTAGCGGGGGAGAGGGAGACCCAGTACTTC
TRBV5-1	NA	15	TRBJ2-3	TRBD1	CASSLADRDLDTQYF	TGCGCCAGCAGCTTGGCGGACAGGGATTTGGATACGCAGTATTTT
TRBV27	NA	14	TRBJ2-7	TRBD2	CASSLGSGGYEQYF	TGTGCCAGCAGTTTAGGGTCCGGGGGGTACGAGCAGTACTTC
TRBV25-1	NA	13	TRBJ1-1	NA	CASKEATNTEAFF	TGTGCCAGCAAAGAGGCGACGAACACTGAAGCTTTCTTT
TRBV6-6	once	13	TRBJ1-1	NA	CASSYPRNTEAFF	TGTGCCAGCAGTTACCCGAGGAACACTGAAGCTTTCTTT